A selection of T cell receptor beta chains follows, all from one sample in a study of cytomegalovirus exposure and HLA in healthy donors. Profiled with immunoSEQ multiplex PCR; TCRdb holds only in-frame clones, not every one. The top ten clones hold roughly 8.8% of a sample with 120,000 to 150,000 clones, 70% to 80% of them seen once. The sample was PBMCs. The receptors come from a woman in her 50s in good health and CMV-seropositive. Each CDR3 is given with its conserved first and last residue. The order of the fields is D gene, J gene, V gene, clone size, CDR3 protein, CDR3 DNA. The D gene is left open where the match is weak. Some rows mark clone size as missing; the rest say once, few, many or name a class of expanded clone.

>NA|TRBJ1-3|TRBV5-4|NA
CASSSLPRRGNTIYF
TGTGCCAGCAGCTCCCTCCCTCGGCGGGGAAACACCATATATTTT
>NA|TRBJ2-2|TRBV4-3|few
CASSQEAPRLNTGELFF
TGCGCCAGCAGCCAAGAAGCCCCGCGACTGAACACCGGGGAGCTGTTTTTT
>NA|TRBJ2-3|TRBV7-6|NA
CASSLSGGGAWDTQYF
TGTGCCAGCAGCTTATCAGGTGGGGGGGCCTGGGATACGCAGTATTTT
>NA|TRBJ1-3|TRBV29-1|NA
CSVRDTISGNTIYF
TGCAGCGTCCGGGACACCATCTCTGGAAACACCATATATTTT
>NA|TRBJ2-3|TRBV28|few
CASSLRRGTDTQYF
TGTGCCAGCAGTTTAAGGCGGGGCACAGATACGCAGTATTTT
>TRBD1|TRBJ1-6|TRBV18|NA
CASSPWRRGQGNSPLHF
TGTGCCAGCTCACCTTGGCGGAGGGGACAGGGTAATTCACCCCTCCACTTT
>TRBD2|TRBJ2-2|TRBV10-2|NA
CASSDPGTRASGELFF
TGCGCCAGCAGTGATCCCGGGACTAGGGCCTCCGGGGAGCTGTTTTTT
>TRBD1|TRBJ1-4|TRBV2|NA
CASSVSPGQSILNEKLFF
TGTGCCAGCAGCGTTTCCCCGGGACAGTCGATTCTAAATGAAAAACTGTTTTTT
>TRBD1|TRBJ1-2|TRBV6-5|NA
CASSLGQTPNYGYTF
TGTGCCAGCTCCCTGGGACAGACTCCTAACTATGGCTACACCTTC
>NA|TRBJ2-4|TRBV9|NA
CASSVDPSGNIQYF
TGTGCCAGCAGCGTAGACCCGAGCGGAAACATTCAGTACTTC
>NA|TRBJ1-1|TRBV5-1|NA
CASSVNPTGSTEAFF
TGCGCCAGCAGCGTCAATCCGACAGGAAGCACTGAAGCTTTCTTT
>TRBD1|TRBJ1-3|TRBV4-1|NA
CASSRPNGTARNTIYF
TGCGCCAGCAGCCGGCCTAACGGGACAGCACGAAACACCATATATTTT
>NA|TRBJ2-3|TRBV5-8|NA
CASSIHTDTQYF
TGTGCCAGCAGCATACACACAGATACGCAGTATTTT
>TRBD2|TRBJ2-1|TRBV5-1|NA
CASSLLSGGINEQFF
TGCGCCAGCAGCTTGCTTAGCGGGGGGATCAATGAGCAGTTCTTC
>NA|TRBJ2-7|TRBV5-1|once
CASSLASEEQYF
TGCGCCAGCAGCTTGGCCTCGGAGGAGCAGTACTTC
>NA|TRBJ2-3|TRBV6-5|NA
CASRLARASTQYF
TGTGCCAGCAGATTAGCCAGGGCGAGTACGCAGTATTTT
>TRBD1|TRBJ1-2|TRBV5-5|NA
CASSTADRGWSHTF
TGTGCCAGCAGCACGGCGGACAGGGGTTGGTCTCACACCTTC
>TRBD1|TRBJ1-4|TRBV9|NA
CASSVHQGAEEKLFF
TGTGCCAGCAGCGTACATCAGGGGGCAGAGGAAAAACTGTTTTTT
>NA|TRBJ1-2|TRBV4-3|NA
CASSDGLSSYGYTF
TGCGCCAGCAGCGACGGACTAAGTAGTTATGGCTACACCTTC
>NA|TRBJ2-3|TRBV6-5|NA
CASTSLRGSTDTQYF
TGTGCCAGCACCTCCTTGAGAGGAAGCACAGATACGCAGTATTTT
>TRBD1|TRBJ1-1|TRBV9|NA
CASSRAGGEGTEAFF
TGTGCCAGCAGTCGGGCAGGGGGCGAGGGCACTGAAGCTTTCTTT
>TRBD1|TRBJ2-3|TRBV4-3|NA
CASSQAGTGTDTQYF
TGCGCCAGCAGCCAAGCCGGGACAGGAACAGATACGCAGTATTTT
>TRBD1|TRBJ2-2|TRBV5-4|NA
CASSRWTGGNTGELFF
TGTGCCAGCAGCCGTTGGACAGGGGGGAACACCGGGGAGCTGTTTTTT
>TRBD1|TRBJ1-5|TRBV6-1|NA
CASREPKGGRSNQPQHF
TGTGCCAGCAGGGAACCTAAAGGGGGCCGAAGCAATCAGCCCCAGCATTTT
>NA|TRBJ1-1|TRBV9|few
CASSALPGMNTEAFF
TGTGCCAGCAGCGCTCTTCCAGGGATGAACACTGAAGCTTTCTTT
>NA|TRBJ1-1|TRBV6-1|few
CASPRRDRTEAFF
TGTGCCAGCCCCCGGCGGGATCGGACTGAAGCTTTCTTT